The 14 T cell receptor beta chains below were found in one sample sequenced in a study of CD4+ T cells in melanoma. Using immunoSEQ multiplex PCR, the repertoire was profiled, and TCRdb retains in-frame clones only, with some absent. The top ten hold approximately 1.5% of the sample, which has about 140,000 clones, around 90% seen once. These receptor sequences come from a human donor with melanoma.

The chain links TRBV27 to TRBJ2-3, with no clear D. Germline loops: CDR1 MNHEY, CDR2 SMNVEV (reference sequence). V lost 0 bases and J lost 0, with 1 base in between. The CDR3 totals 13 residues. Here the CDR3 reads CASSLSSTDTQYF. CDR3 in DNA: TGTGCCAGCAGTTTATCCAGCACAGATACGCAGTATTTT.

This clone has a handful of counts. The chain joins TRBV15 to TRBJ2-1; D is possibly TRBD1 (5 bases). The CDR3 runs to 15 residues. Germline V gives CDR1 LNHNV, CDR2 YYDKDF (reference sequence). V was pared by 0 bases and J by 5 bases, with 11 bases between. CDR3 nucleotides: TGTGCCACCAGCAGAGATTATAGGACACACAATGAGCAGTTCTTC. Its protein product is CATSRDYRTHNEQFF.

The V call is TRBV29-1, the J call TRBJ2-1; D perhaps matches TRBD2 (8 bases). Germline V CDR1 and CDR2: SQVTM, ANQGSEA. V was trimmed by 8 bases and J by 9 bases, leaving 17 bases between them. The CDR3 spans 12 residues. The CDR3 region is CSRQGAGGEQFF. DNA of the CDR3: TGCAGCCGACAGGGCGCGGGGGGTGAGCAGTTCTTC.

CDR3: CASTEHSMNTEAFF. The CDR3 region has the DNA TGTGCCAGCACCGAACACTCTATGAACACTGAAGCTTTCTTT. The genes are TRBV7-9 and TRBJ1-1; no definite D call. The CDR3 extends over 14 amino acids. V was clipped by 7 bases and J by 0 bases, with 12 bases between them. Germline assignment: CDR1 SEHNR and CDR2 FQNEAQ (reference sequence).

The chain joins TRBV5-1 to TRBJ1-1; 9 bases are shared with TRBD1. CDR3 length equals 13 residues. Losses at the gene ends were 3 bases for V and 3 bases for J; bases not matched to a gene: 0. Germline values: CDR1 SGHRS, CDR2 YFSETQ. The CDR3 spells CASSWTGDTEAFF. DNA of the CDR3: TGCGCCAGCAGCTGGACAGGGGACACTGAAGCTTTCTTT.

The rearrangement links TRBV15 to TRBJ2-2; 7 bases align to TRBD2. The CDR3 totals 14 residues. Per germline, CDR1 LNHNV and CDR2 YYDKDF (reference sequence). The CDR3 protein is CAIGGGTDTGELFF. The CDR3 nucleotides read TGTGCGATAGGCGGGGGAACGGACACCGGGGAGCTGTTTTTT. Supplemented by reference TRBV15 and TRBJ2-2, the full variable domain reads DAMVIQNPRYQVTQFGKPVTLSCSQTLNHNVMYWYQQKSSQAPKLLFHYYDKDFNNEADTPDNFQSRRPNTSFCFLDIRSPGLGDTAMYLCAIGGGTDTGELFFGEGSRLTVL.

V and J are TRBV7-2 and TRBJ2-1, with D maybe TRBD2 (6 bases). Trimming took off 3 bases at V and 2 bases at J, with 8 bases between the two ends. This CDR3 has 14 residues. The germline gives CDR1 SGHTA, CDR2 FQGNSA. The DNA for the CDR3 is TGTGCCAGCAGCTTGGGCGGGACCTACAATGAGCAGTTCTTC. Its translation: CASSLGGTYNEQFF.

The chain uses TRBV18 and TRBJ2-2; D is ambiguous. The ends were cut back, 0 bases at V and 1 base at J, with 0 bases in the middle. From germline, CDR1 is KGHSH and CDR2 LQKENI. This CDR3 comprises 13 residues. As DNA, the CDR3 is TGTGCCAGCTCACCACCGAACACCGGGGAGCTGTTTTTT. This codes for CASSPPNTGELFF.

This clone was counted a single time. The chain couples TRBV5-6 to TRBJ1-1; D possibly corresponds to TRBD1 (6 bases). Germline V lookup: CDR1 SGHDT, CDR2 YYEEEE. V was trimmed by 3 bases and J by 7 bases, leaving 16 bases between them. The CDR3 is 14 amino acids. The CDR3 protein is CASSSPDRIGEAFF. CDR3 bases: TGTGCCAGCAGCTCCCCCGACAGGATCGGTGAAGCTTTCTTT.

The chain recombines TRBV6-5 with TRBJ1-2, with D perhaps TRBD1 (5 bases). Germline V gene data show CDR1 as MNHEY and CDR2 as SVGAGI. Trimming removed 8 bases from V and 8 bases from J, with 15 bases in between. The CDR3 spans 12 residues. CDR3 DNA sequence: TGTGCCAGCGCAGACTGGGGGAGCGGCTACACCTTC. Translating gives CASADWGSGYTF.

The CDR3 DNA reads as TGTGCCAGCAGTTCTATGACACGGGGGGGAGGCAGAGATACGCAGTATTTT. Translation: CASSSMTRGGGRDTQYF. J is TRBJ2-3 and V is TRBV27, with TRBD2 matching 8 bases. The CDR3 length is 17 residues. Trimming took 4 bases from V and 5 from J; bases not matched to a gene: 14. Germline loops: CDR1 MNHEY, CDR2 SMNVEV (reference sequence).

CDR3 protein: CASSVERGSGNTIYF. The CDR3 bases are TGTGCCAGCAGCGTAGAACGGGGTTCTGGAAACACCATATATTTT. The chain carries TRBV9 and TRBJ1-3; D uncertain. This CDR3 contains 15 residues. Germline lookup yields CDR1 SGDLS and CDR2 YYNGEE. Trimming pared 0 bases from V and 1 base from J, leaving 8 bases between.

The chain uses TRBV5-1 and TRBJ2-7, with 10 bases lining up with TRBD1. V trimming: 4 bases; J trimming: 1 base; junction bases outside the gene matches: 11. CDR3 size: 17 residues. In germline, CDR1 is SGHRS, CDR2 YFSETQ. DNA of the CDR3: TGCGCCAGCAGCCCAGCGAGTGGGACAGGGGTTTCCTACGAGCAGTACTTC. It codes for CASSPASGTGVSYEQYF.

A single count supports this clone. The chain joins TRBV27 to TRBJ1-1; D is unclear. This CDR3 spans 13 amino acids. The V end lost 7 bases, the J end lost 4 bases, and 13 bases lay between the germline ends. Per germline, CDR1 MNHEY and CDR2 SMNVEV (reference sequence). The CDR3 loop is CASTPRLGTEAFF. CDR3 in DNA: TGTGCCAGCACTCCCCGGCTTGGCACTGAAGCTTTCTTT.